The clone carrying this TCR beta chain has just a few counts. Its antigen is not identified. These data belong to a study of CD8 T cells in ankylosing spondylitis. Study-level results: Disease-linked clones bore a CD8+ phenotype, appearing relatively rarely in peripheral blood. A motif of 7 to 9 highly homologous TCR beta variants was seen as apparently characteristic of ankylosing spondylitis blood. There was reportedly significant enrichment of clones that were disease-linked in matched ankylosing spondylitis synovial fluid.

By quantitative 5'-RACE with molecular barcodes, the TCR beta libraries were made. Each CDR3 protein gets one entry after TCRdb re-called the 5' RACE reads with MiXCR. Among 30,000 to 45,000 distinct CDR3 sequences listed, approximately 15% were seen once. Germline V gene sequence: CDR1 SGHTA, CDR2 FQGNSA. V was trimmed by 3 bases and J by 6 bases, leaving 14 bases between them. The CDR3 has 15 amino acids. The chain has TRBV7-2 and TRBJ2-2; D is uncertain. Material: blood. The sequence was obtained from a male donor with ankylosing spondylitis or in good health (not recorded which). CDR3: CASSFLLGPPGELFF. CDR3 DNA sequence: TGTGCCAGCAGCTTCCTCCTTGGGCCCCCCGGGGAGCTGTTTTTT.